These 3 T cell receptor beta chains were all obtained from the same sample, sequenced in a study of tumor-infiltrating lymphocytes in primary liver carcinoma. It was from about 20-30 mg of unsorted bulk tissue that RNA and DNA were co-extracted. Priming with a constant-region primer yielded TCR beta cDNA from roughly 490 ng total RNA. ARM-PCR was slightly modified, and three nested multiplex PCR rounds with it gave rise to the TCR beta libraries. Running 10 cycles apiece, the first two PCR rounds relied on TRBV1-TRBV30 forward primers together with a C-beta reverse primer. Using its own MiXCR run on the multiplex PCR reads, TCRdb lists one record per CDR3 protein. The profile shows roughly 20,000 distinct CDR3 sequences, about 80% of them singletons. The sequencing sample was made of liver tumor tissue from sampling region 1. Indicated subset: tumor region T1, superior pole. These receptors were obtained from a woman aged 25 to 39 with primary liver carcinoma and hepatitis B virus infection.

The gene calls are TRBV11-2 and TRBJ1-4; D unclear. With 5 bases removed from V and 8 bases from J, the gap between germline ends came to 9 bases. The CDR3 loop spans 12 amino acids. Germline loops: CDR1 SGHAT, CDR2 FQNNGV. CDR3 DNA sequence: TGTGCCAGCAGCCGATCCAGAGAAAAACTGTTTTTT. It yields the protein CASSRSREKLFF.

This clonotype is classed as large (0.1 to 1%). This rearrangement joins TRBV5-6 to TRBJ1-1; possibly TRBD1 for D (6 bases). Germline V gene sequence: CDR1 SGHDT, CDR2 YYEEEE. Trimming took off 2 bases at V and 10 bases at J, with 15 bases between the two ends. There are 13 residues in the CDR3. The DNA of the CDR3 is TGTGCCAGCAGCTTTTGGGGCCGCAGGGGAGCTTTCTTT. Residues: CASSFWGRRGAFF. Based on the CDR3 plus reference TRBV5-6 and TRBJ1-1, the full variable domain is DAGVTQSPTHLIKTRGQQVTLRCSPKSGHDTVSWYQQALGQGPQFIFQYYEEEERQRGNFPDRFSGHQFPNYSSELNVNALLLGDSALYLCASSFWGRRGAFFGQGTRLTVV.

This clonotype was seen only a few times. Mismatch with germline at one junction end may stem from a read error. This sequence joins TRBV6-2 or TRBV6-3 and TRBJ1-5; TRBD1 agrees at 7 bases. The CDR3 is 18 residues long. From germline, CDR1 is MNHEY and CDR2 SVGEGT. The CDR3: CASSYGGQANSFNQPQHF. The DNA of the CDR3 is TGTGCCAGCAGTTACGGTGGACAGGCCAATTCTTTCAATCAGCCCCAGCATTTC.